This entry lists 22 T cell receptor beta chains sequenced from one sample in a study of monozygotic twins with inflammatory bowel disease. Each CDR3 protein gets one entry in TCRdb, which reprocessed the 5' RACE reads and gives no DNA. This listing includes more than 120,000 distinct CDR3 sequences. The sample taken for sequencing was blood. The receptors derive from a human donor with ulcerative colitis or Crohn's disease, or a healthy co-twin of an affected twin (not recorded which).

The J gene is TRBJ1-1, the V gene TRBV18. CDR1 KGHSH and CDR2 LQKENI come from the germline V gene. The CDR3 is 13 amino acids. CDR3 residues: CASSHGGSTETFF.

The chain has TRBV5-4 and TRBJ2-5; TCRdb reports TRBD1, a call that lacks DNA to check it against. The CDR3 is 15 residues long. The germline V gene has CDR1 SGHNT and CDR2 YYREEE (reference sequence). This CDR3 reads CASSSLTDREETQYF.

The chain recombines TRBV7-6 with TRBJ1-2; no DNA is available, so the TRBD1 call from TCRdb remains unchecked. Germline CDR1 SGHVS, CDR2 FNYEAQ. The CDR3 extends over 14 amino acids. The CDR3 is CASSPGTGIYGYTF.

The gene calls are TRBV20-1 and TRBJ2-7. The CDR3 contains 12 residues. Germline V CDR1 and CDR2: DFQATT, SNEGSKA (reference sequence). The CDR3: CSHVLMGNEQYF.

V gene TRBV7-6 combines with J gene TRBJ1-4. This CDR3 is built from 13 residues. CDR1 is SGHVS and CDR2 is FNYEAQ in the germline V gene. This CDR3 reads CASSLDWQEKLFF.

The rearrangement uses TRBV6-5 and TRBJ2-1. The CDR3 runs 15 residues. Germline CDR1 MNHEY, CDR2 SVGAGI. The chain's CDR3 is CASSSPNAEFNEQFF.

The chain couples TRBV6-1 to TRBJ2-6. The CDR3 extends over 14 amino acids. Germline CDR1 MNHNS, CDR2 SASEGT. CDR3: CATCVDPGANVLTF.

This chain's CDR3 is CASGLVQGSRGNTIYF. The chain links TRBV12-5 to TRBJ1-3. Germline values: CDR1 LGHNT, CDR2 FRNRAP. CDR3 length equals 16 residues. Based on the CDR3 plus reference TRBV12-5 and TRBJ1-3, the full variable domain is DARVTQTPRHKVTEMGQEVTMRCQPILGHNTVFWYRQTMMQGLELLAYFRNRAPLDDSGMPKDRFSAEMPDATLATLKIQPSEPRDSAVYFCASGLVQGSRGNTIYFGEGSWLTVV.

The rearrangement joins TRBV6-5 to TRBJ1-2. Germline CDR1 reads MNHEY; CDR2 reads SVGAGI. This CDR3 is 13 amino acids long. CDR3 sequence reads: CASSYSKGSGYTF.

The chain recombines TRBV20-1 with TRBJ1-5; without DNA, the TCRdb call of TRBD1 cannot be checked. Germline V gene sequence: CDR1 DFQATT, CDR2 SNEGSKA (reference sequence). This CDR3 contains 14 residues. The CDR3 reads CSAQPGPRNQPQHF.

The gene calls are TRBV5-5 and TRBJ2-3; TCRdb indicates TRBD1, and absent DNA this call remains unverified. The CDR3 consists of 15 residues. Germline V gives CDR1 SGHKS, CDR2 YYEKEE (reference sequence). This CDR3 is CASSRQGKRTDTQYF.

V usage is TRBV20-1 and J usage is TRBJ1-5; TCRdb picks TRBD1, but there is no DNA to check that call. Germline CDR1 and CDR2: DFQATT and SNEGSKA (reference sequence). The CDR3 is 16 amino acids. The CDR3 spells CSARREGALGNQPQHF.

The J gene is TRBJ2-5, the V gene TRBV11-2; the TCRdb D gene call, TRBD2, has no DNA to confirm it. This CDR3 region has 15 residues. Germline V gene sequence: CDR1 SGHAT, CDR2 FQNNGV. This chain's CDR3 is CASSVWAAGEETQYF. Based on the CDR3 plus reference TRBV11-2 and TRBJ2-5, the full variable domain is EAGVAQSPRYKIIEKRQSVAFWCNPISGHATLYWYQQILGQGPKLLIQFQNNGVVDDSQLPKDRFSAERLKGVDSTLKIQPAKLEDSAVYLCASSVWAAGEETQYFGPGTRLLVL.

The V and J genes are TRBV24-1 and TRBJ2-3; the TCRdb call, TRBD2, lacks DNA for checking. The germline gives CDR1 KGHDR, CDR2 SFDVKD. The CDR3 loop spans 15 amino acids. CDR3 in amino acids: CAAAGWQPRTDTQYF.

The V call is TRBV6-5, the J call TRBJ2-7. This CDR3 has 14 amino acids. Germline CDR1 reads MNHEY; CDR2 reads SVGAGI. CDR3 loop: CASSYHPSSYEQYF.

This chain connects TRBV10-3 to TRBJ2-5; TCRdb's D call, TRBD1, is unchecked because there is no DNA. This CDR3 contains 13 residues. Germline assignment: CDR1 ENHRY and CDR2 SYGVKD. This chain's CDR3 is CAISVRGEEIQYF.

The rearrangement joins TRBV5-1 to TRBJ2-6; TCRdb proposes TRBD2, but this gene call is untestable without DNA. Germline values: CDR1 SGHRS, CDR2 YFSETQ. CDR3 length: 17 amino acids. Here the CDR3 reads CASSLERGFSGANVLTF.

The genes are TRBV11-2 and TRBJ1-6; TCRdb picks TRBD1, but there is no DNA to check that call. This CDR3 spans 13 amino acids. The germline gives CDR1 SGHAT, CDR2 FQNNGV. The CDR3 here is CASSLVETVPLHF.

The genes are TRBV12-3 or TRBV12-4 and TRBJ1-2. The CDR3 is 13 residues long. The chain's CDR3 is CASSRQVGDGYTF.

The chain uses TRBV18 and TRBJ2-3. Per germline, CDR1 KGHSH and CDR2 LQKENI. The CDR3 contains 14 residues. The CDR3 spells CASSPARSTDTQYF.

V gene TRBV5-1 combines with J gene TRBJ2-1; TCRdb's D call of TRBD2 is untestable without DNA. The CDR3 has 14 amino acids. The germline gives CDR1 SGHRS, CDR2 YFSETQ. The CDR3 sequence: CASRGLAGGNEQFF.

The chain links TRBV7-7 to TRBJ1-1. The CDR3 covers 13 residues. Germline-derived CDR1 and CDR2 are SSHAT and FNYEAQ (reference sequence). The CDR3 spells CASSQSLNTEAFF.